This T cell receptor beta chain was observed in a study of T cells in Graves' hyperthyroidism and ophthalmopathy. CDR1 is WSHSY and CDR2 is SAAADI in the germline V gene. Germline trimming cut 7 bases from V and 6 bases from J; bases unmatched to any gene: 11. CDR3 length: 16 residues. Ten or more counts support this clonotype. Patients aged 18 to 65 with hyperthyroidism were newly diagnosed, with duration under 2 months. Regions amplified from RNA transcripts were the TCR beta CDR3 regions. Using the HTBI primer set, a first-round RT-PCR was run on the TCR CDR3. MiXCR, run by TCRdb on the multiplex PCR reads, gives a single entry per CDR3 protein. The sample carries around 520,000 distinct CDR3 sequences, less than 15% recorded once.

This TCR was recovered from a woman aged 40 to 50 with Graves' hyperthyroidism. What was sequenced was blood. V usage is TRBV10-2 and J usage is TRBJ2-7, with 14 nucleotides matching TRBD2. CDR3 residues: CASTPPGTSGSSEQYF. In DNA form, the CDR3 reads TGCGCCAGCACTCCCCCCGGGACTAGCGGGAGTTCCGAGCAGTACTTC.